Sequencing of this T cell receptor (beta chain) was carried out in a study of T cells in Graves' hyperthyroidism and ophthalmopathy. This clonotype showed up just a few times. Researchers took RNA transcripts and amplified the TCR beta CDR3 regions from them. First-round RT-PCR with HTBI primers amplified the TCR CDR3 region. TCRdb reprocessed the multiplex PCR reads via MiXCR and lists one record per CDR3 protein. The sample includes about 610,000 distinct CDR3 sequences, 14% to 15% of them seen just once. The CDR3 spans 16 residues. Deletions cut 5 bases from V and 0 bases from J, with 16 bases between. Germline V lookup: CDR1 MNHEY, CDR2 SVGEGT.

Source material: blood. This clonotype originated in a middle-aged woman with Graves' ophthalmopathy. The chain combines TRBV6-2 or TRBV6-3 with TRBJ1-2; D unclear. CDR3 DNA sequence: TGTGCCAGCAGTCGTCGTGGGAGCGTTCCTAACTATGGCTACACCTTC. Translated: CASSRRGSVPNYGYTF.